This passage covers 10 T cell receptor beta chains from one sample sequenced in a study of cytomegalovirus exposure and HLA in healthy donors. The PCR employed 60 Vbeta primers together with 13 Jbeta primers. This table comes from immunoSEQ multiplex PCR, and its TCRdb copy is limited to in-frame clones, with some not included. The table has 90,000 to 120,000 clones, almost 80% seen once. Sequenced material: PBMCs. All receptors come from a man between 60 and 75 years old in good health and CMV-seropositive.

This clone has only a few counts. The chain has TRBV14 and TRBJ1-1; TRBD1 matches at 10 bases. Germline V lookup: CDR1 SGHDN, CDR2 FVKESK. The V and J ends lost 4 bases and 5 bases, in that order; junction bases with no gene match: 4. This CDR3 is built from 14 residues. CDR3 in DNA: TGTGCCAGCAGCCTGACAGGGGGCGAAACTGAAGCTTTCTTT. The encoded protein is CASSLTGGETEAFF.

CDR3 loop: CAWSLGGNSGNTIYF. CDR3 coding DNA: TGTGCCTGGAGTTTGGGCGGGAACTCTGGAAACACCATATATTTT. This chain uses TRBV30 with TRBJ1-3; D not certain. From germline, CDR1 is GTSNPN and CDR2 SVGIG (reference sequence). CDR3 length: 15 residues. The germline V and J ends were trimmed by 2 bases and 0 bases, with 11 bases remaining between them.

The chain combines TRBV2 with TRBJ2-1; 9 bases match TRBD1. Losses at the gene ends were 5 bases for V and 7 bases for J; bases not matched to a gene: 12. Germline CDR1 reads SNHLY; CDR2 reads FYNNEI. The CDR3 totals 16 residues. CDR3 sequence (DNA): TGTGCCAGCAGTCCCTTCGGGGGACAGGGTAAAAATGAGCAGTTCTTC. As protein: CASSPFGGQGKNEQFF.

The genes are TRBV7-6 and TRBJ2-3; tentative D call: TRBD2 (7 bases). The CDR3 length is 15 residues. The V end was cut by 0 bases, the J end by 7 bases, with 14 bases between. CDR1 and CDR2 (germline): SGHVS, FNYEAQ. The CDR3 region is CASSLAGGPSNTQYF. The CDR3, as DNA: TGTGCCAGCAGCTTAGCGGGGGGGCCATCAAATACGCAGTATTTT.

The chain employs TRBV6-6 and TRBJ2-5; tentative D call: TRBD2 (5 bases). This CDR3 has 13 residues. Between the trimmed V and J ends, which lost 5 bases and 4 bases, there was a span of 11 bases. In germline, CDR1 is MNHNY, CDR2 SVGAGI (reference sequence). The DNA for the CDR3 is TGTGCCAGCAGTCCTCGACGGGGAGAGACCCAGTACTTC. Amino acids: CASSPRRGETQYF.

The CDR3 DNA sequence: TGCAGCGTTGAGGGTCCAGTGGGGCGGCACGAGCAGTACTTC. Residues: CSVEGPVGRHEQYF. The chain combines TRBV29-1 with TRBJ2-7, with D possibly being TRBD1 (5 bases). The V gene's germline CDR1 is SQVTM and CDR2 ANQGSEA. The CDR3 loop spans 14 amino acids. Between the trimmed V and J ends, which lost 3 bases and 5 bases, there was a span of 17 bases.

With regard to this clone: Sequence at one end of the junction differs from germline and may be a read error. This chain connects TRBV13 to TRBJ1-5; 10 bases fit TRBD1. Germline loops: CDR1 PRHDT, CDR2 FYEKMQ (reference sequence). The CDR3 runs 16 residues. CDR3 sequence reads: CASSVRDRGVNQPQHF. CDR3 sequence (DNA): TGCGCCAGCAGCGTCCGGGACAGGGGCGTCAATCAGCCCCAGCATTTT. Filled out from reference TRBV13 and TRBJ1-5, the complete variable domain reads AAGVIQSPRHLIKEKRETATLKCYPIPRHDTVYWYQQGPGQDPQFLISFYEKMQSDKGSIPDRFSAQQFSDYHSELNMSSLELGDSALYFCASSVRDRGVNQPQHFGDGTRLSIL.

V usage is TRBV5-4 and J usage is TRBJ2-3; 8 bases are a match to TRBD2. The junction had 13 bases not matched to a gene; V was cut back by 7 bases and J by 3 bases. Per germline, CDR1 SGHNT and CDR2 YYREEE (reference sequence). The CDR3 has 16 amino acids. The CDR3 nucleotides read TGTGCCAGCCGCCCCACTAGCGGCCAAGGGACAGATACGCAGTATTTT. Translated: CASRPTSGQGTDTQYF.

V and J are TRBV5-1 and TRBJ2-5, with 14 bases fitting TRBD2. This CDR3 comprises 17 residues. CDR1 is SGHRS and CDR2 is YFSETQ in the germline V gene. V shed 0 bases and J 1 base; nucleotides not matched to a gene: 2. CDR3 region: CASSLGLAGGPQETQYF. The CDR3 nucleotides are TGCGCCAGCAGCTTGGGACTAGCGGGGGGGCCCCAAGAGACCCAGTACTTC.

V usage is TRBV4-3 and J usage is TRBJ2-7; 7 nucleotides agree with TRBD2. V trimming: 0 bases; J trimming: 1 base; junction bases outside the gene matches: 9. From germline, CDR1 is LGHNA and CDR2 YSLEER. The CDR3 is made up of 17 amino acids. The CDR3 sequence: CASSQEVREDISYEQYF. CDR3 coding DNA: TGCGCCAGCAGCCAAGAAGTCCGGGAGGATATTTCCTACGAGCAGTACTTC.